This T cell receptor (beta chain) was observed in a study of glioma-infiltrating T cells. TCR alpha and beta CDR3 regions were amplified from RNA using iRepertoire nested multiplex PCR. TCRdb reprocessed the multiplex PCR reads with MiXCR, giving one entry per CDR3 protein. In the table there are fewer than 90,000 distinct CDR3 sequences, about 25% of which are singletons. Notes on this clonotype: Since a much larger clone is just one base distant, this may be a read error. The conserved closing phenylalanine or tryptophan is absent in this CDR3, likely reflecting a read error.

The CDR3 covers 15 residues. Germline CDR1 is LGHNA and CDR2 is YSLEER. J was trimmed by 5 bases and V by 1 base; bases with no gene match: 7. The receptor's source is a human donor with low-grade glioma or glioblastoma, undergoing nonglioma brain surgery, or in good health (not recorded which). The sequenced material came from glioma tissue, nonneoplastic brain tissue, or PBMCs (not recorded which). V gene TRBV4-3 combines with J gene TRBJ2-7; the match to TRBD2 covers 8 bases. CDR3 sequence: CASSQGSGGRDEQYL. The CDR3 coding sequence is TGCGCCAGCAGCCAAGGAAGCGGGGGAAGGGACGAGCAGTACCTC.